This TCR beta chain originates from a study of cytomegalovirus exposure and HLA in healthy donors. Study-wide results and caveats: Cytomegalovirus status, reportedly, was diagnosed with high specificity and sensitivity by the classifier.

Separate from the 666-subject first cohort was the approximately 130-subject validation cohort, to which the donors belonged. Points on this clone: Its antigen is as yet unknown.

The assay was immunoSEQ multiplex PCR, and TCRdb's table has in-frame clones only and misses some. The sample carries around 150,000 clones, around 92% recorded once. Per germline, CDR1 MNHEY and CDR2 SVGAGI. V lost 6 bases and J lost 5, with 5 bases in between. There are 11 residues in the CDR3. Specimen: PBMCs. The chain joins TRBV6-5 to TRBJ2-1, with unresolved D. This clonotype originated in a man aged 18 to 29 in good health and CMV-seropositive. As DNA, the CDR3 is TGTGCCAGCAGCCTCGACAATGAGCAGTTCTTC. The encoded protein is CASSLDNEQFF.